One sample yielded the 25 T cell receptor beta chains listed below, sequenced in a study of human T cells and chemical hapten exposure. Time point described: patch test 2, 6 weeks after DPC sensitization. Treatment of the sample: therapeutic diphenylcyclopropenone sensitization with weekly scalp DPC. MiXCR was run by TCRdb on the RACE reads, yielding one entry per CDR3 protein. The repertoire holds tens of thousands of distinct CDR3 sequences, with about 6.6% as singletons. This sample comprised whole blood, obtained in connection with sensitization to the hapten diphenylcyclopropenone (DPC). The source of these receptors is a woman between 25 and 40 years old with alopecia areata. Some clones in this sample may be carry-over from other donors' samples.

This clonotype was detected many times. The chain employs TRBV12-3 or TRBV12-4 and TRBJ1-1; D possibly corresponds to TRBD1 (6 bases). This CDR3 has 12 residues. V was shortened by 6 bases and J by 5 bases, with 10 bases between the two germline ends. The chain's CDR3 is CASRQGRTEAFF. The CDR3 bases are TGTGCCAGCAGACAGGGAAGGACTGAAGCTTTCTTT.

V gene TRBV29-1 combines with J gene TRBJ2-2; no firm D call. V lost 6 bases and J 0 bases, leaving 14 bases between the germline ends. There are 15 residues in the CDR3. Germline loops: CDR1 SQVTM, CDR2 ANQGSEA. The CDR3: CSVLTSATNTGELFF. The DNA of the CDR3 is TGCAGCGTCCTTACGTCAGCGACGAACACCGGGGAGCTGTTTTTT.

This clonotype was seen at least ten times. This chain joins TRBV4-2 and TRBJ2-5; maybe TRBD1 (6 bases). Germline V gene lookup returns CDR1 LGHNA and CDR2 YNFKEQ. V was clipped by 0 bases and J by 2 bases, with 13 bases between them. The CDR3 totals 16 residues. CDR3 protein: CASSQDLGRGQETQYF. The CDR3 region has the DNA TGTGCCAGCAGCCAAGATCTTGGCAGGGGACAAGAGACCCAGTACTTC.

This clonotype was found many times. This rearrangement joins TRBV28 to TRBJ2-3; TRBD2 matches at 8 bases. The germline V gene has CDR1 MDHEN and CDR2 SYDVKM. The CDR3 sequence is 17 residues long. With 6 bases clipped from V and 2 bases from J, the junction kept 13 bases outside the gene matches. In DNA form, the CDR3 reads TGTGCCAGCAGCCCCCAGGGGCGGGGGGTTCTCACAGATACGCAGTATTTT. Translating it yields CASSPQGRGVLTDTQYF.

In this sample, this clonotype turned up many times. The chain employs TRBV3-1 and TRBJ2-3, with 11 bases aligning to TRBD2. The CDR3 has 17 residues. Per germline, CDR1 LGHDT and CDR2 YNNKEL (reference sequence). The ends lost 3 bases at V and 5 bases at J; junction bases unmatched: 10. CDR3 coding DNA: TGTGCCAGCAGCCATCGGACTAGCGGGCGGGGGGGAGATACGCAGTATTTT. It yields the protein CASSHRTSGRGGDTQYF.

This chain connects TRBV5-6 to TRBJ2-5, with a possible D match to TRBD2 (5 bases). V was pared by 4 bases and J by 2 bases, with 15 bases between. This CDR3 contains 15 residues. Germline V gene lookup returns CDR1 SGHDT and CDR2 YYEEEE. The chain's CDR3 is CASSPGLVLQETQYF. DNA of the CDR3: TGTGCCAGCAGCCCAGGACTTGTACTACAAGAGACCCAGTACTTC.

This clonotype has a count of ten or more. The CDR3 DNA reads TGCAGTGCTAGAGAGGGGCAGGACTACAATGAGCAGTTCTTC. Its protein product is CSAREGQDYNEQFF. This rearrangement joins TRBV20-1 to TRBJ2-1; the D gene is possibly TRBD1 (5 bases). The CDR3 contains 14 residues. CDR1 is DFQATT and CDR2 is SNEGSKA in the germline V gene (reference sequence). Deletions cut 0 bases from V and 3 bases from J, with 9 bases between.

The gene calls are TRBV7-9 and TRBJ2-6, with D uncertain. Germline V gene data show CDR1 as SEHNR and CDR2 as FQNEAQ (reference sequence). Trimming stripped 1 base from V and 3 bases from J, with 7 bases between. CDR3 length equals 15 residues. CDR3 coding DNA: TGTGCCAGCAGCTTAGGCAGGCGTGGGGCCAACGTCCTGACTTTC. Protein sequence: CASSLGRRGANVLTF.

The V call is TRBV20-1, the J call TRBJ2-3; the D call may be TRBD1 or TRBD2 (5 bases each). There are 16 residues in the CDR3. Per germline, CDR1 DFQATT and CDR2 SNEGSKA (reference sequence). V was pared by 6 bases and J by 2 bases, with 21 bases between. The CDR3 protein is CSAPKPGARLTDTQYF. The CDR3 DNA reads as TGCAGTGCCCCTAAACCCGGGGCGAGACTCACAGATACGCAGTATTTT.

This clonotype was found many times. The chain joins TRBV12-3 or TRBV12-4 to TRBJ2-5; D may be TRBD2 (5 bases). Trimming removed 2 bases from V and 2 bases from J, with 15 bases in between. The CDR3 is 16 amino acids. CDR3 sequence (DNA): TGTGCCAGCAGTTTAACGGGGAAACGCCTACAAGAGACCCAGTACTTC. It translates to CASSLTGKRLQETQYF.

This clonotype was recorded many times. CDR3: CSVETGRPGNTIYF. The CDR3 DNA reads as TGCAGCGTTGAAACGGGACGCCCTGGAAACACCATATATTTT. V is TRBV29-1 and J is TRBJ1-3, with D possibly matching TRBD1 (5 bases). Germline CDR1 and CDR2: SQVTM and ANQGSEA. This CDR3 has 14 amino acids. V lost 2 bases, J lost 2 bases, and 10 bases lay in between.

This clonotype was observed a few times. The chain combines TRBV5-4 with TRBJ1-2; possibly TRBD1 for D (6 bases). The CDR3 length is 13 residues. The V and J ends lost 1 base and 6 bases respectively, with 10 bases between them. The V gene's germline CDR1 is SGHNT and CDR2 YYREEE (reference sequence). CDR3 in DNA: TGTGCCAGCAGCTTGTCAGGGGAGAATGGCTACACCTTC. Translating it yields CASSLSGENGYTF.

This clonotype has a count of ten or more. The chain uses TRBV7-2 and TRBJ2-3, with D perhaps matching TRBD2 (5 bases). Between the trimmed V and J ends, which lost 8 bases and 6 bases, there was a span of 12 bases. Germline CDR1 SGHTA, CDR2 FQGNSA. The CDR3 consists of 12 residues. The CDR3 sequence is CASGLAWDTQYF. As DNA, the CDR3 is TGTGCCAGCGGATTAGCGTGGGATACGCAGTATTTT.

This clonotype occurred a few times. The chain recombines TRBV6-5 with TRBJ2-6; D is undetermined. Germline CDR1 and CDR2: MNHEY and SVGAGI. The CDR3 loop spans 15 amino acids. V dropped 2 bases and J dropped 0 bases, with 5 bases sitting between them. The CDR3 loop reads CASSYKRSGANVLTF. As DNA, the CDR3 is TGTGCCAGCAGTTACAAACGCTCTGGGGCCAACGTCCTGACTTTC.

In this sample, this clonotype turned up many times. The chain recombines TRBV5-1 with TRBJ2-7, with D tentatively TRBD1 (5 bases). CDR1 and CDR2 (germline): SGHRS, YFSETQ. The length of the CDR3 is 15 residues. V lost 2 bases and J lost 0, with 12 bases in between. Written as DNA, the CDR3 is TGCGCCAGCAGCTTTACAGGCCAAAGCTCCTACGAGCAGTACTTC. Protein sequence: CASSFTGQSSYEQYF.

This sequence joins TRBV5-1 and TRBJ2-3; TRBD2 agrees at 9 bases. Germline loops: CDR1 SGHRS, CDR2 YFSETQ. V lost 4 bases and J lost 3; bases outside the gene matches: 3. The CDR3 is 14 amino acids. CDR3: CASSPGLATDTQYF. CDR3 nucleotides: TGCGCCAGCAGCCCAGGACTAGCGACAGATACGCAGTATTTT.

This clonotype has only one observation. The chain has TRBV11-3 and TRBJ2-1; TRBD2 might be the D (6 bases). The CDR3 runs 15 residues. CDR1 and CDR2 from the germline V gene are SGHNT and YENEEA. V was cut by 1 base and J by 3 bases, with 10 bases left in between. CDR3: CASSLGGALYNEQFF. CDR3 DNA sequence: TGTGCCAGCAGCTTAGGCGGGGCACTCTACAATGAGCAGTTCTTC. Looking up the rest from reference TRBV11-3 and TRBJ2-1 gives the full variable domain: EAGVVQSPRYKIIEKKQPVAFWCNPISGHNTLYWYLQNLGQGPELLIRYENEEAVDDSQLPKDRFSAERLKGVDSTLKIQPAELGDSAVYLCASSLGGALYNEQFFGPGTRLTVL.

This clonotype was observed many times. The genes are TRBV27 and TRBJ2-1; either TRBD1 or TRBD2 may fit D (6 bases each). The CDR3 is made up of 16 amino acids. Trimming removed 5 bases from V and 8 bases from J, with 22 bases in between. Germline CDR1 reads MNHEY; CDR2 reads SMNVEV (reference sequence). CDR3 nucleotides: TGTGCCAGCAGTCCCCTCCGAGCGGGTGGGGGCGATGAGCAGTTCTTC. Translation: CASSPLRAGGGDEQFF.

A few counts support this clonotype. The chain carries TRBV12-3 or TRBV12-4 and TRBJ2-1; D remains ambiguous. This CDR3 is built from 13 residues. Deletions cut 6 bases from V and 8 bases from J, with 14 bases between. The CDR3 DNA follows: TGTGCCAGCAGGGGCGTCGCAGGTTATGAGCAGTTCTTC. This translates into CASRGVAGYEQFF.

This chain links TRBV2 with TRBJ2-7, with 12 positions matching TRBD1. J lost 0 bases, V lost 7 bases, and 7 bases had no gene match. The germline gives CDR1 SNHLY, CDR2 FYNNEI. CDR3 size: 16 residues. The CDR3 loop is CASKGQGALSSYEQYF. CDR3 DNA: TGTGCCAGCAAGGGACAGGGGGCCCTTAGCTCCTACGAGCAGTACTTC.

The V call is TRBV5-4, the J call TRBJ1-2; perhaps TRBD1 as D (6 bases). CDR3 length: 16 amino acids. V dropped 4 bases and J dropped 2 bases, with 18 bases sitting between them. Germline V CDR1 and CDR2: SGHNT, YYREEE (reference sequence). CDR3 loop: CASSPGQNPFNYGYTF. Written as DNA, the CDR3 is TGTGCCAGCAGCCCGGGACAAAACCCCTTCAACTATGGCTACACCTTC.

This clonotype was counted only a few times. The V call is TRBV5-1, the J call TRBJ1-3, with a weak D call TRBD1 (5 bases). This CDR3 has 17 amino acids. With 0 bases removed from V and 4 bases from J, the gap between germline ends came to 17 bases. Per the germline V gene, CDR1 is SGHRS and CDR2 is YFSETQ. This CDR3 reads CASSLVSHGGTGNTIYF. As DNA, the CDR3 is TGCGCCAGCAGCTTGGTGTCCCATGGGGGGACCGGAAACACCATATATTTT.

This clonotype was observed many times. The rearrangement joins TRBV18 to TRBJ1-1; 7 bases are a match to TRBD1. V shed 5 bases, J shed 5 bases, and the junction held 11 bases outside the gene matches. From germline, CDR1 is KGHSH and CDR2 LQKENI. The CDR3 has 15 amino acids. Here the CDR3 DNA reads TGTGCCAGCTCATTAACAGGGGTGAAAAGTACTGAAGCTTTCTTT. Protein product: CASSLTGVKSTEAFF.

This clonotype was counted at least ten times. This chain connects TRBV5-1 to TRBJ1-4, with D perhaps TRBD1 (5 bases). The CDR3 totals 16 residues. The V and J ends lost 2 bases and 5 bases respectively, with 16 bases between them. Germline V gives CDR1 SGHRS, CDR2 YFSETQ. The CDR3 DNA is TGCGCCAGCAGCTTATCAATCCGGACACTCAATGAAAAACTGTTTTTT. This encodes CASSLSIRTLNEKLFF.

Note on this clonotype: Being one base from a much bigger clone, this may be a read error. V and J are TRBV6-2 or TRBV6-3 and TRBJ2-4, with 7 positions matching TRBD1. V lost 5 bases and J lost 16; bases outside the gene matches: 11. Germline-derived CDR1 and CDR2 are MNHEY and SVGEGT. The CDR3 consists of 12 residues. CDR3 in amino acids: CASSPSNRGIYF. The CDR3 DNA reads TGTGCCAGCAGTCCCTCGAACAGGGGAATATACTTC.